Listed below are T cell receptor beta chains from one sample, sequenced in a study of T cells after yellow fever vaccination. Each CDR3 protein is one row after TCRdb ran MiXCR on the 5' RACE reads. Of hundreds of thousands of distinct CDR3 sequences listed, about 12% were seen once; the top ten hold under 15%. The specimen was PBMCs, collected on the day of the yellow fever booster vaccination. These receptors were taken from a man aged 30 to 45 who received the YFV17D yellow fever vaccine. Both conserved end residues are part of each CDR3. D genes are given only for firm matches. Where a row states a size, it is once, few, many or the class of an expanded clone; other rows omit it.

TRBJ1-1 TRBV12-3/TRBV12-4 few TRBD1 TGTGCCAGCAGTCCAGGACAGGGGAAGTCTGAAGCTTTCTTT CASSPGQGKSEAFF
TRBJ2-7 TRBV2 few TRBD2 TGTGCCAGCAGGTCGGTAGCGGGAGGTCGAGAGCAGTACTTC CASRSVAGGREQYF
TRBJ2-7 TRBV12-3/TRBV12-4 few TRBD2 TGTGCCAGCAGTAGCTTCAGCTGGTTAGCGGGTTCCTACGAGCAGTACTTC CASSSFSWLAGSYEQYF
TRBJ2-5 TRBV6-2/TRBV6-3 . . TGTGCCAGCCAATACGGGGAGACCCAGTACTTC CASQYGETQYF
TRBJ2-1 TRBV20-1 few . TGCAGTGCCCCAGTGGCATACAATGAGCAGTTCTTC CSAPVAYNEQFF
TRBJ2-1 TRBV7-2 . TRBD2 TGTGCCAGCAGCTTAGTGGGGAGTCTAGCGGGGGGCAATGAGCAGTTCTTC CASSLVGSLAGGNEQFF
TRBJ2-7 TRBV27 . . TGTGCCAGCAGTTTAGGAGCGGCTTGGGACACCTCCTACGAGCAGTACTTC CASSLGAAWDTSYEQYF
TRBJ2-7 TRBV20-1 . . TGCAGTGCTAGAGCTGGGACAAATTATCCGTACTTC CSARAGTNYPYF
TRBJ1-2 TRBV6-1 . TRBD1 TGTGCCAGCAGTGGGGGGGGACAGGGGGCCGGCTACACCTTC CASSGGGQGAGYTF
TRBJ2-1 TRBV20-1 few . TGCAGTGCTCGGTTAGCGAATTACAATGAGCAGTTCTTC CSARLANYNEQFF
TRBJ2-2 TRBV12-3/TRBV12-4 . . TGTGCCAGCAGTTTTGAGCGGGCGGTCGGGGAGCTGTTTTTT CASSFERAVGELFF
TRBJ2-5 TRBV28 . . TGTGCCAGCAGTTTTCGCGGGATCTCAGAGGGGACCCAGTACTTC CASSFRGISEGTQYF
TRBJ2-2 TRBV27 . TRBD2 TGTGCCAGCAGTTTTGGGACTAGCGGGGTGACCGGGGAGCTGTTTTTT CASSFGTSGVTGELFF
TRBJ2-1 TRBV20-1 many TRBD2 TGCAGTGCTAGACCGGCTAGCGGGAGCAATGAGCAGTTCTTC CSARPASGSNEQFF
TRBJ2-1 TRBV28 few TRBD2 TGTGCCAGCAGACGAAGCGGGGCTACATACAATGAGCAGTTCTTC CASRRSGATYNEQFF
TRBJ2-1 TRBV4-1 . TRBD2 TGCGCCAGCAGTCCCGTTTGGTCTAGCGGGATCCATGAGCAGTTCTTC CASSPVWSSGIHEQFF
TRBJ2-4 TRBV7-8 . TRBD1 TGTGCCAGCAGCTTAGGGACAGGGGCGAACATTCAGTACTTC CASSLGTGANIQYF
TRBJ2-3 TRBV7-2 . TRBD1 TGTGCCAGCAGCCTCCGGGACAGGGCGCAGTATTTT CASSLRDRAQYF
TRBJ2-3 TRBV4-3 many TRBD2 TGCGCCAGCAGCCAAGATGGGCGGGAGTGGGATACGCAGTATTTT CASSQDGREWDTQYF
TRBJ2-3 TRBV7-2 few TRBD2 TGTGCCAGCAGCTTAGCTAGCGGGAGAACATCAGATACGCAGTATTTT CASSLASGRTSDTQYF
TRBJ2-3 TRBV2 few . TGTGCCAGCATTCACTCGTTGACTGGCAGATTCACAGATACGCAGTATTTT CASIHSLTGRFTDTQYF
TRBJ2-6 TRBV5-1 many TRBD1 TGCGCCAGCAGCTCCCAGGGGGCTGGGGCCAACGTCCTGACTTTC CASSSQGAGANVLTF
TRBJ2-5 TRBV12-3/TRBV12-4 . TRBD2 TGTGCCAGCAGTCCCGGACTAGCGACAGCGGCAGAGACCCAGTACTTC CASSPGLATAAETQYF
TRBJ2-1 TRBV4-2 . . TGTGCCAGCAGCAGGGATCCTTCGGCTAGCGCCGACAATGAGCAGTTCTTC CASSRDPSASADNEQFF
TRBJ2-3 TRBV7-6 . . TGTGCCAGCAGCAAAAATCAGGGGATCACAGATACGCAGTATTTT CASSKNQGITDTQYF
TRBJ2-2 TRBV19 . TRBD1 TGTGCCAGTAGTACGACAGGGATCGGCACCGGGGAGCTGTTTTTT CASSTTGIGTGELFF
TRBJ2-6 TRBV12-3/TRBV12-4 few . TGTGCCAGCAGTTTTTATTGGGACATCCGCTCTGGGGCCAACGTCCTGACTTTC CASSFYWDIRSGANVLTF
TRBJ2-1 TRBV18 . . TGTGCCAGCTCACCGTCTTGGTTGGTAGGCAATGAGCAGTTCTTC CASSPSWLVGNEQFF
TRBJ2-1 TRBV30 . TRBD2 TGTGCCTGGAGTAACCCGGGACTAGCGGGAGTGTCCAATGAGCAGTTCTTC CAWSNPGLAGVSNEQFF
TRBJ2-5 TRBV20-1 . . TGCAGTGCTAGTGGGTCCGGGGCGCGTCAAGAGACCCAGTACTTC CSASGSGARQETQYF
TRBJ2-7 TRBV7-2 few . TGTGCCAGCAGCTCTCGGACAGCAAGCTCCTACGAGCAGTACTTC CASSSRTASSYEQYF
TRBJ2-7 TRBV12-3/TRBV12-4 few . TGTGCCAGCACCCGCCGGCTAGACCTGTACGAGCAGTACTTC CASTRRLDLYEQYF
TRBJ2-1 TRBV5-1 few TRBD1 TGCGCCAGCAGCTTGGGAACAGGGGCCTACAATGAGCAGTTCTTC CASSLGTGAYNEQFF
TRBJ2-7 TRBV2 few . TGTGCCAGCAGAAGGGACAACTCCTACGAGCAGTACTTC CASRRDNSYEQYF
TRBJ2-2 TRBV21-1 few . TGTGCCAGCAGCAAGCCGGGGCCTTCGGCGGGGAAGCTGTTTTTT CASSKPGPSAGKLFF
TRBJ2-7 TRBV5-1 many TRBD1 TGCGCCAGCAGCTTGGATTACAGGGGATTCTACGAGCAGTACTTC CASSLDYRGFYEQYF
TRBJ1-5 TRBV7-9 many . TGTGCCAGCAGCTTAGGACAGATCAATCAGCCCCAGCATTTT CASSLGQINQPQHF
TRBJ2-7 TRBV6-6 . . TGTGCCAGAGGGGGGATCTCCGAGCAGTACTTC CARGGISEQYF
TRBJ2-3 TRBV5-4 . . TGTGCCAGCAGACAACTCACAAGGGATACCACAGATACGCAGTATTTT CASRQLTRDTTDTQYF
TRBJ2-1 TRBV20-1 few TRBD1 TGCAGTGCTAGTCCCGGGACAGGGGCCTACAATGAGCAGTTCTTC CSASPGTGAYNEQFF
TRBJ2-3 TRBV12-3/TRBV12-4 few . TGTGCCAGCAGTTTCCTCGTGGCAAAGGGATCGCCAGATACGCAGTATTTT CASSFLVAKGSPDTQYF
TRBJ2-2 TRBV7-8 many . TGTGCCAGCAGCTCCCAGAGTTTAAACACCGGGGAGCTGTTTTTT CASSSQSLNTGELFF
TRBJ1-4 TRBV30 few . TGTGCCTGGAGGTTTAACACTAATGAAAAACTGTTTTTT CAWRFNTNEKLFF
TRBJ2-7 TRBV7-9 few . TGTGCCAGCAGCTCGCACCACCTAGAGGAGGTGCAGTACTTC CASSSHHLEEVQYF